Here is one TCR beta chain with its context. The antigen remains unidentified. The source of the sample is a study of blood T cells in healthy people across ages. Overall study findings and caveats: Per million T cells, TCR beta diversity dropped roughly linearly as age increased.

Primed by a sample-barcoded 5' primer and a J-beta primer mix, a second PCR proceeded for about 6 to 11 cycles. Each CDR3 protein gets one entry after TCRdb re-called the 5' RACE reads with MiXCR. The sample lists some 1.1 million distinct CDR3 sequences; more than 30% were seen once. The V end lost 6 bases, the J end lost 1 base, and 9 bases lay between the germline ends. This CDR3 region has 14 residues. Germline loops: CDR1 ENHRY, CDR2 SYGVKD. The chain combines TRBV10-3 with TRBJ2-2; tentatively, D is TRBD2 (6 bases). This clonotype originated in a man aged 18 to 29 in good health. The sequenced material came from blood. The CDR3 is CAISSGGNTGELFF. DNA for the CDR3: TGTGCCATCAGCTCCGGGGGGAACACCGGGGAGCTGTTTTTT.